The 9 T cell receptor beta chains below come from one sample, sequenced in a study of blood T cell repertoires in COVID-19 (dated by TCRdb to the early 2020s). Receptor libraries were prepared by the immunoSEQ multiplex PCR assay. This immuneACCESS table, as held by TCRdb, lists in-frame sequences with V and J called but not all clones. Of the missing ones, under half trace to an unresolved V gene in checked studies; the others have no known cause. Present in this sample are around 310,000 clones, 90% of which were seen just once. The ten largest clones add up to about 1% of the sample. The sequencing sample was made of peripheral blood. These receptors were taken from a woman in her thirties or forties with COVID-19, enrolled during active disease.

This chain links TRBV7-8 with TRBJ2-4, with TRBD2 identical over 8 bases. The CDR3 is made up of 15 amino acids. V shed 5 bases and J 6 bases; nucleotides not matched to a gene: 9. Germline V CDR1 and CDR2: SGHVS, FQNEAQ. This CDR3 reads CASSQIAGSGNIQYF. CDR3 in DNA: TGTGCCAGCAGCCAAATAGCGGGGAGCGGAAACATTCAGTACTTC.

The V call is TRBV30, the J call TRBJ2-7; TRBD1 is a possible D gene (5 bases). Trimming removed 1 base at V and 3 bases at J, with 13 bases between. CDR3 length: 14 amino acids. CDR1 and CDR2 (germline): GTSNPN, SVGIG (reference sequence). This CDR3 reads CAWSGDGASYEQYF. The DNA of the CDR3 is TGTGCCTGGAGTGGTGATGGGGCGAGCTACGAGCAGTACTTC. Full variable domain (remainder filled in from reference TRBV30 and TRBJ2-7): SQTIHQWPATLVQPVGSPLSLECTVEGTSNPNLYWYRQAAGRGLQLLFYSVGIGQISSEVPQNLSASRPQDRQFILSSKKLLLSDSGFYLCAWSGDGASYEQYFGPGTRLTVT.

The chain combines TRBV9 with TRBJ1-2; D is undetermined. This CDR3 has 14 residues. The germline V gene has CDR1 SGDLS and CDR2 YYNGEE. Trimming removed 0 bases from V and 4 bases from J, with 10 bases in between. The CDR3 DNA is TGTGCCAGCAGCGTAGCTTCGGACTTCTATGGCTACACCTTC. As protein: CASSVASDFYGYTF. Using reference TRBV9 and TRBJ1-2 for the parts outside the CDR3, the full variable domain is DSGVTQTPKHLITATGQRVTLRCSPRSGDLSVYWYQQSLDQGLQFLIQYYNGEERAKGNILERFSAQQFPDLHSELNLSSLELGDSALYFCASSVASDFYGYTFGSGTRLTVV.

This rearrangement joins TRBV13 to TRBJ2-1; 8 nucleotides agree with TRBD2. V gave up 4 bases and J gave up 7 bases; unmatched junction bases: 24. There are 20 residues in the CDR3. The germline CDR1 and CDR2 sequences are PRHDT and FYEKMQ (reference sequence). The CDR3 reads CASSSRGGSWSGAIRNEQFF. The CDR3 coding sequence is TGTGCCAGCAGCTCCCGGGGGGGTTCGTGGAGCGGGGCGATACGGAATGAGCAGTTCTTC.

This sequence joins TRBV28 and TRBJ2-5; 9 bases map to TRBD2. This CDR3 has 13 amino acids. CDR1 is MDHEN and CDR2 is SYDVKM in the germline V gene. With V trimmed by 7 bases and J by 5 bases, 5 bases remained unmatched. DNA of the CDR3: TGTGCCAGCATGGGCGGGGGGGCCGAGACCCAGTACTTC. Protein sequence: CASMGGGAETQYF.

This chain joins TRBV19 and TRBJ2-2; D unclear. The V gene lost 3 bases and the J gene lost 5 bases, with 10 bases spanning the gap. Germline V gene data show CDR1 as LNHDA and CDR2 as SQIVND (reference sequence). The CDR3 totals 14 residues. Here the CDR3 reads CASSMRHQTGELFF. The CDR3 DNA reads TGTGCCAGTAGTATGAGACACCAAACCGGGGAGCTGTTTTTT.

J is TRBJ2-1 and V is TRBV7-2; 9 nucleotides line up with TRBD1. Germline V gene data show CDR1 as SGHTA and CDR2 as FQGNSA. V was clipped by 1 base and J by 9 bases; unmatched bases: 7. CDR3 length: 15 residues. Written as DNA, the CDR3 is TGTGCCAGCAGCTTAGTGGTCGGGACAGGGCTTGAGCAGTTCTTC. Its translation is CASSLVVGTGLEQFF.

This chain links TRBV28 with TRBJ1-5; D is uncertain. Looked up from germline, CDR1 is MDHEN and CDR2 is SYDVKM. Trimming cost V 9 bases and J 4 bases, with 13 bases left between them. The CDR3 length is 13 residues. CDR3 nucleotides: TGTGCCAGTAGCGTTGTCCGGAATCAGCCCCAGCATTTT. Encoded protein: CASSVVRNQPQHF.

This chain links TRBV2 with TRBJ2-2; maybe TRBD1 (7 bases). Trimming stripped 3 bases from V and 7 bases from J, with 21 bases between. The CDR3 is 17 residues long. CDR1 and CDR2 from the germline V gene are SNHLY and FYNNEI. The CDR3 loop is CASSDLRRGRIDGELFF. Written as DNA, the CDR3 is TGTGCCAGCAGTGATTTGAGGAGGGGGCGCATCGACGGGGAGCTGTTTTTT.